In this sample, the clone carrying this TCR beta chain turned up a few times. Its antigen is unidentified. V was trimmed by 4 bases and J by 2 bases, leaving 11 bases between them. The CDR3 covers 14 residues. CDR1 MNHNY and CDR2 SVGAGI come from the germline V gene (reference sequence). This sample stems from a study of beta chain features in type 1 diabetes. Study-wide findings and caveats: Compared to healthy donors, patients appeared to have naive, central memory and Treg TCRB repertoires that were more alike. Researchers caution that PCR might favor shorter templates, equally among patients and controls. Shortening of TCRB CDR3s, moderate but significant, appeared in all four CD4+ subsets of Type 1 diabetes patients. The influence of HLA type on TCRB rearrangement stayed undetermined. More deletions and fewer insertions at VDJ junctions were found in patients with type 1 diabetes.

Expressed TCRB transcripts were sequenced after all isolated RNA was converted to cDNA. The table came from immunoSEQ multiplex PCR; TCRdb's copy has only in-frame clones and leaves some out. The sample has some 160,000 clones, about 10% seen once. The source material was central memory CD4+ T cells from blood. This TCR came from a woman in her 30s with type 1 diabetes. The chain has TRBV6-6 and TRBJ2-5; perhaps TRBD1 as D (5 bases). The CDR3 sequence is CASSFATVQETQYF. Here the CDR3 DNA reads TGTGCCAGCAGTTTCGCGACAGTTCAAGAGACCCAGTACTTC.